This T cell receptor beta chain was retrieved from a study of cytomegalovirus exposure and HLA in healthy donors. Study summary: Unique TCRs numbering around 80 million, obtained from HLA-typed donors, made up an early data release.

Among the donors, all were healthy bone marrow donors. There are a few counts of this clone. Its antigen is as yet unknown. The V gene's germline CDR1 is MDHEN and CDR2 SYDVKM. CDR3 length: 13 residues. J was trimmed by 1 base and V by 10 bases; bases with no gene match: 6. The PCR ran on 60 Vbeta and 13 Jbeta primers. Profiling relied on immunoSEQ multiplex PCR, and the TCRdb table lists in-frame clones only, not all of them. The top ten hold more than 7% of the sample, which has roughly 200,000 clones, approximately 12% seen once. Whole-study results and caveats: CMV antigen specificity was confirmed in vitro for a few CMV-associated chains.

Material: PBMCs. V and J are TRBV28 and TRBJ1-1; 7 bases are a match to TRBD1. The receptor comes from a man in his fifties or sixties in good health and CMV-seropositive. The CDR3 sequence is CATLGTANTEAFF. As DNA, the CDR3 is TGTGCCACCTTGGGGACAGCGAACACTGAAGCTTTCTTT.